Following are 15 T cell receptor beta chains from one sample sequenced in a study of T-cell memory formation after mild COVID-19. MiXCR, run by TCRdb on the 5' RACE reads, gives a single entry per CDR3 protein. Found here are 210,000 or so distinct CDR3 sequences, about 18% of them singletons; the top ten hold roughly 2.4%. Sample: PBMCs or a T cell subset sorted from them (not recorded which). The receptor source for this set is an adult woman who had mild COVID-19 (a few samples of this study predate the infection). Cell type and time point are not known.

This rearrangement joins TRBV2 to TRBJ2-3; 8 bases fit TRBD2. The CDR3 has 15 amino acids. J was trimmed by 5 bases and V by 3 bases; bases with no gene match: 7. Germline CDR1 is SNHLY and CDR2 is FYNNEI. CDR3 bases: TGTGCCAGCAGTGATGATAGCGGGGTAGTAGATACGCAGTATTTT. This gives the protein CASSDDSGVVDTQYF.

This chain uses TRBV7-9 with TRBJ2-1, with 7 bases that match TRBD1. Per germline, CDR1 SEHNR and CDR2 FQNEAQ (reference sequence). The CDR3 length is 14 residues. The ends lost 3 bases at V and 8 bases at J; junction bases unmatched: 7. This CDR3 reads CASSLEGGGYEQFF. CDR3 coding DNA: TGTGCCAGCAGCTTGGAAGGGGGCGGATATGAGCAGTTCTTC.

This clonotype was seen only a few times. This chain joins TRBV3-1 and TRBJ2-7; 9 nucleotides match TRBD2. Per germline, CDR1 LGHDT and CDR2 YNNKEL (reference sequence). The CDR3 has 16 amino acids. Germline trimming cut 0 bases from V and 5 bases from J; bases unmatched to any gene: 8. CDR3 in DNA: TGTGCCAGCAGCCAAGAACTGATTAGCGGGAGAAACGAGCAGTACTTC. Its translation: CASSQELISGRNEQYF.

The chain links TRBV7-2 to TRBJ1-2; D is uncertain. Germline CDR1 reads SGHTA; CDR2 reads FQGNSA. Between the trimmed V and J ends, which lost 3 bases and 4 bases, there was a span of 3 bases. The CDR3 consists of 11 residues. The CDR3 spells CASSFVYGYTF. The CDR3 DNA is TGTGCCAGCAGCTTCGTCTATGGCTACACCTTC. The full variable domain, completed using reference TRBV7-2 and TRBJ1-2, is GAGVSQSPSNKVTEKGKDVELRCDPISGHTALYWYRQSLGQGLEFLIYFQGNSAPDKSGLPSDRFSAERTGGSVSTLTIQRTQQEDSAVYLCASSFVYGYTFGSGTRLTVV.

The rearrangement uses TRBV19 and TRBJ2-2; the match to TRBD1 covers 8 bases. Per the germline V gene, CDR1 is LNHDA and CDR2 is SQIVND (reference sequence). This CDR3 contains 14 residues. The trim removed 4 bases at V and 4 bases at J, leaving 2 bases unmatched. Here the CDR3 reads CASSTTGVTGELFF. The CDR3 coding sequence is TGTGCCAGTAGTACGACAGGGGTCACCGGGGAGCTGTTTTTT. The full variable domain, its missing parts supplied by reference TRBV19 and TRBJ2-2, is DGGITQSPKYLFRKEGQNVTLSCEQNLNHDAMYWYRQDPGQGLRLIYYSQIVNDFQKGDIAEGYSVSREKKESFPLTVTSAQKNPTAFYLCASSTTGVTGELFFGEGSRLTVL.

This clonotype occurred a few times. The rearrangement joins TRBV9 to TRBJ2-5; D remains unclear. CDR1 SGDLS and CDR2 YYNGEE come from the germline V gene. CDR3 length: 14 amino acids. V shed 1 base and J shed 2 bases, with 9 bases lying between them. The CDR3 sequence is CASSVSARQETQYF. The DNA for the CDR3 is TGTGCCAGCAGCGTATCGGCACGACAAGAGACCCAGTACTTC.

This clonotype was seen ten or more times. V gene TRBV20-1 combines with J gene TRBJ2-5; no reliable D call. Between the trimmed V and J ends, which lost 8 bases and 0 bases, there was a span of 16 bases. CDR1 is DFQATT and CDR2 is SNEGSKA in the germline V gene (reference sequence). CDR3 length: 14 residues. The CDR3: CSILRLGNQETQYF. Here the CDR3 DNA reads TGCAGTATATTACGTCTGGGGAACCAAGAGACCCAGTACTTC.

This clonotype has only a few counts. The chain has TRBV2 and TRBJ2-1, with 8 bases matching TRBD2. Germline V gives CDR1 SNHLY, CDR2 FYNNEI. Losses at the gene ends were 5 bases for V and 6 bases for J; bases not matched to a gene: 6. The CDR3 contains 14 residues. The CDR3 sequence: CASSPPGLGNEQFF. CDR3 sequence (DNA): TGTGCCAGCAGTCCACCGGGACTAGGCAATGAGCAGTTCTTC.

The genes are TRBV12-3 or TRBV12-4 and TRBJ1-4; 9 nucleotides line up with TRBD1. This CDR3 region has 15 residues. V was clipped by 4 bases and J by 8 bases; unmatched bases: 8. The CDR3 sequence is CASSYTGGAYEKLFF. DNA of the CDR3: TGTGCCAGCAGTTATACAGGGGGCGCGTACGAAAAACTGTTTTTT.

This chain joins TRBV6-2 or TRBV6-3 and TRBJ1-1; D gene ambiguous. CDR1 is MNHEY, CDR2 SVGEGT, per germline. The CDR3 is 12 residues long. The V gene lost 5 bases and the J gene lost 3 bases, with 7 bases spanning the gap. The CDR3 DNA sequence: TGTGCCAGCAGTCCCAAAGACACTGAAGCTTTCTTT. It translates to CASSPKDTEAFF.

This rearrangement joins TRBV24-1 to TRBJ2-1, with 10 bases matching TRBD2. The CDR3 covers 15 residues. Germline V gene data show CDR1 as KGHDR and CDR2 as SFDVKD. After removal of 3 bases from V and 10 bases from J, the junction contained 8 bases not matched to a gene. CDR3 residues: CATSDRTSGRREQFF. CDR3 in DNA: TGTGCCACCAGTGATCGGACTAGCGGTAGGAGAGAGCAGTTCTTC.

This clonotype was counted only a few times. The CDR3 nucleotides are TGTGCCAGCAGTTTTGACAGGGGTTATGGCTACACCTTC. Its protein product is CASSFDRGYGYTF. The V gene is TRBV12-3 or TRBV12-4, the J gene TRBJ1-2; 8 bases line up with TRBD1. The CDR3 loop spans 13 amino acids. Germline trimming cut 3 bases from V and 5 bases from J; bases unmatched to any gene: 2.

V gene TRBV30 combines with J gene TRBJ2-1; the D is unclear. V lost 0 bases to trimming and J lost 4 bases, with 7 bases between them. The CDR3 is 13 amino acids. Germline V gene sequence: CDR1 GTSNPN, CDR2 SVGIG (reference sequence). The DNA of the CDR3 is TGTGCCTGGAGTGTCCAGATTTACAATGAGCAGTTCTTC. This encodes CAWSVQIYNEQFF.

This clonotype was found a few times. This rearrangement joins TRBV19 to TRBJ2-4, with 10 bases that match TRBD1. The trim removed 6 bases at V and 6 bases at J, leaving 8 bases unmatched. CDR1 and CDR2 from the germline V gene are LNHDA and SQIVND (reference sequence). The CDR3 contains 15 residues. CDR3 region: CASRETGGGGNIQYF. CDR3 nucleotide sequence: TGTGCCAGTAGGGAGACAGGGGGCGGGGGAAACATTCAGTACTTC.

This CDR3 is CASKGTGELFF. CDR3 sequence (DNA): TGTGCCTCCAAAGGTACCGGGGAGCTGTTTTTT. The J gene is TRBJ2-2, the V gene TRBV3-1; no clear D gene. V gave up 11 bases and J gave up 5 bases, with 9 bases separating them. Germline-derived CDR1 and CDR2 are LGHDT and YNNKEL (reference sequence). The CDR3 spans 11 residues. Filled out from reference TRBV3-1 and TRBJ2-2, the complete variable domain reads DTAVSQTPKYLVTQMGNDKSIKCEQNLGHDTMYWYKQDSKKFLKIMFSYNNKELIINETVPNRFSPKSPDKAHLNLHINSLELGDSAVYFCASKGTGELFFGEGSRLTVL.